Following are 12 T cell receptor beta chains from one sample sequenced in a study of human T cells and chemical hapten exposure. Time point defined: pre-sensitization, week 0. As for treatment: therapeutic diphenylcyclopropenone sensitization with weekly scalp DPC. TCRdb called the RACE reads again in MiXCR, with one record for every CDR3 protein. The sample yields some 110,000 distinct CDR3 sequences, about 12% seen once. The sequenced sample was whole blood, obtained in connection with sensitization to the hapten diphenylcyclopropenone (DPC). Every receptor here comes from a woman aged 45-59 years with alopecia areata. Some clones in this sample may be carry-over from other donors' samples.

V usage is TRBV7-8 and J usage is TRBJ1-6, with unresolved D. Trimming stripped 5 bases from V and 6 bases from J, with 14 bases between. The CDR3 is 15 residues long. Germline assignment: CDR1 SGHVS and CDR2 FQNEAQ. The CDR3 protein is CASSQQARSNSPLHF. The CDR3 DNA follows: TGTGCCAGCAGCCAGCAGGCGAGGAGTAATTCACCCCTCCACTTT.

The DNA for the CDR3 is TGTGCCAGCACGACAACCGGGACAGGGAAAAATTCACCCCTCCACTTT. It specifies CASTTTGTGKNSPLHF. This chain links TRBV28 with TRBJ1-6, with 9 bases identical to TRBD1. Germline CDR1 is MDHEN and CDR2 is SYDVKM. The CDR3 is made up of 16 amino acids. After removal of 7 bases from V and 7 bases from J, the junction contained 11 bases not matched to a gene.

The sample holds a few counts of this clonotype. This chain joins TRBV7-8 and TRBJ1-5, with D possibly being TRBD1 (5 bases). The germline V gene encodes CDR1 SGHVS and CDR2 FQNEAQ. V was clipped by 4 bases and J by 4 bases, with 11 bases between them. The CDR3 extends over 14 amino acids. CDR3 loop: CASSSRGSNQPQHF. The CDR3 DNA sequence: TGTGCCAGCAGCTCACGGGGCTCGAATCAGCCCCAGCATTTT.

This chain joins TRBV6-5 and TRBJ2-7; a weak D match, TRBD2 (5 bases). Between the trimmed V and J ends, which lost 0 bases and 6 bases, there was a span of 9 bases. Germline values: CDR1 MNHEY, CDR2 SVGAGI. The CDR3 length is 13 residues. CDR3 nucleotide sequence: TGTGCCAGCAGTTACTCTAGAGCGGTCGAGCAGTACTTC. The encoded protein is CASSYSRAVEQYF.

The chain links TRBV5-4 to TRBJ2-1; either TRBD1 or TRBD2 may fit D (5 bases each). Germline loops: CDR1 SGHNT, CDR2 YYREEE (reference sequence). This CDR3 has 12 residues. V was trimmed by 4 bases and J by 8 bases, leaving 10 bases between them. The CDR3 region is CASSPGTHEQFF. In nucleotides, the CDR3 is TGTGCCAGCAGCCCGGGGACCCATGAGCAGTTCTTC.

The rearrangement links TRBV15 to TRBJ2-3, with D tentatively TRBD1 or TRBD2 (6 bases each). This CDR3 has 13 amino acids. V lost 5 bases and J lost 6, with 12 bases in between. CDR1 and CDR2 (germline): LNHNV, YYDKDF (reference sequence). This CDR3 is CATSGRGGDTQYF. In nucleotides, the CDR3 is TGTGCCACCAGCGGGAGAGGGGGGGATACGCAGTATTTT.

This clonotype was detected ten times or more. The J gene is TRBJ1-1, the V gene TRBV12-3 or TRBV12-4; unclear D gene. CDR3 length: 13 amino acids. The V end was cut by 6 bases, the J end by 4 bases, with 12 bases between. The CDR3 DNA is TGTGCCAGCAGCATGGGATGGGGCACTGAAGCTTTCTTT. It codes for CASSMGWGTEAFF.

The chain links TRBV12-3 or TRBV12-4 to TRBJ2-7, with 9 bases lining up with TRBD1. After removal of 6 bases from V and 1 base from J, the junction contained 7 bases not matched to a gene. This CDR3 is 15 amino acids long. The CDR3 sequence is CASRSGTGKSYEQYF. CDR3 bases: TGTGCCAGCAGATCCGGGACAGGGAAGTCCTACGAGCAGTACTTC.

For the CDR3, the DNA is TGCGCCAGCAGCCCGGAGGGGTTTGGTCAGCCCCAGCATTTT. Its protein is CASSPEGFGQPQHF. The rearrangement joins TRBV5-1 to TRBJ1-5; D may be TRBD1 (5 bases). The CDR3 runs to 14 residues. With 4 bases removed from V and 6 bases from J, the gap between germline ends came to 14 bases. Germline CDR1 reads SGHRS; CDR2 reads YFSETQ.

Here the CDR3 reads CASTPGQFYEQYF. The DNA of the CDR3 is TGTGCCAGCACCCCGGGACAGTTCTACGAGCAGTACTTC. This sequence joins TRBV28 and TRBJ2-7; the match to TRBD1 covers 7 bases. This CDR3 spans 13 amino acids. Germline loops: CDR1 MDHEN, CDR2 SYDVKM. The V segment lost 7 bases and the J segment 3 bases; nucleotides outside the gene matches: 6.

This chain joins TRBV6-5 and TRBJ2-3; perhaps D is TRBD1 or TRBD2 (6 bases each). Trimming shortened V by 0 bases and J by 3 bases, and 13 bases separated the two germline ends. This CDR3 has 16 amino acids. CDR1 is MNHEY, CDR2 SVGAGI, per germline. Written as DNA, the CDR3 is TGTGCCAGCAGTTACTCGCTAAGGGGGAGGACAGATACGCAGTATTTT. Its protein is CASSYSLRGRTDTQYF.

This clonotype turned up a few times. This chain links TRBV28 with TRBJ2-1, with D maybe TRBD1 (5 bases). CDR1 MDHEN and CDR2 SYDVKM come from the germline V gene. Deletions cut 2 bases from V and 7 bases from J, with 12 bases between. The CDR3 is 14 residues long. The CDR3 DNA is TGTGCCAGCAGTTTACGTGGGGCTGGGAATGAGCAGTTCTTC. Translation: CASSLRGAGNEQFF.